Presented here are 13 T cell receptor beta chains from one specimen sequenced in a study of blood T cell repertoires in COVID-19. Profiled with immunoSEQ multiplex PCR; TCRdb holds only in-frame clones, not every one. The sample comprises 99,000 or so clones, roughly 85% of which are singletons, and approximately 15% rests with the top ten. The specimen was peripheral blood. The receptors here all came from a woman at least 80 years old with acute or convalescent COVID-19.

The chain has TRBV27 and TRBJ1-4; a weak D match, TRBD1 (6 bases). The CDR3 runs 17 residues. Trimming took off 1 base at V and 0 bases at J, with 12 bases between the two ends. Germline values: CDR1 MNHEY, CDR2 SMNVEV (reference sequence). CDR3 amino acids: CASSLWGQGTTNEKLFF. The CDR3 DNA reads as TGTGCCAGCAGTTTATGGGGTCAGGGGACAACTAATGAAAAACTGTTTTTT.

The chain employs TRBV27 and TRBJ1-1; 10 positions match TRBD1. CDR3 size: 14 residues. The trim removed 7 bases at V and 6 bases at J, leaving 8 bases unmatched. Germline V gene lookup returns CDR1 MNHEY and CDR2 SMNVEV (reference sequence). The CDR3 nucleotides read TGTGCCAGCACCTTGGGACAGGGGCACGCTGAAGCTTTCTTT. It is translated as CASTLGQGHAEAFF.

The chain employs TRBV21-1 and TRBJ1-6; whether TRBD1, the table's D call, matches the DNA was not checked. TRBV21-1 is a known pseudogene. The CDR3 has 16 amino acids. CDR3 nucleotide sequence: TGTGCCAGCAGCCGCAGGGAAAAAACCTATAATTCACCCCTCCACTTT. Amino acid sequence: CASSRREKTYNSPLHF.

This chain uses TRBV10-1 with TRBJ2-1, with 10 nucleotides matching TRBD2. V lost 0 bases to trimming and J lost 11 bases; unmatched junction nucleotides: 1. In germline, CDR1 is WNHNN, CDR2 SYGVQD (reference sequence). This CDR3 is 13 amino acids long. The CDR3, as DNA: TGCGCCAGCAGTGAGTCGACTAGCGGGCAGCAGTTCTTC. It yields the protein CASSESTSGQQFF.

The genes are TRBV5-6 and TRBJ2-7; TRBD2 might be the D (5 bases). CDR3 size: 14 residues. Germline V gene data show CDR1 as SGHDT and CDR2 as YYEEEE. With 0 bases removed from V and 6 bases from J, the gap between germline ends came to 13 bases. The CDR3 DNA follows: TGTGCCAGCAGCTTGGGAGGGAAGAGTAGCGAGCAGTACTTC. As protein: CASSLGGKSSEQYF.

This clone appeared a few times. The V gene is TRBV3-1 (or the pseudogene TRBV3-2), the J gene TRBJ1-2, with D possibly TRBD1 on 6 matching bases. V dropped 2 bases and J dropped 8 bases, with 18 bases sitting between them. The CDR3 is 15 residues long. Per the germline V gene, CDR1 is LGHDT and CDR2 is YNNKEL (reference sequence). The CDR3 loop reads CASSQPQTGLSGYTF. The CDR3 region has the DNA TGTGCCAGCAGCCAACCTCAAACAGGGTTGAGCGGCTACACCTTC.

This chain connects TRBV5-4 to TRBJ2-2, with TRBD2 matching 9 bases. Germline loops: CDR1 SGHNT, CDR2 YYREEE (reference sequence). Trimming removed 4 bases from V and 4 bases from J; junction bases left unmatched: 11. The CDR3 runs to 17 residues. CDR3 sequence: CASSGPGVAGVTGELFF. CDR3 DNA: TGTGCCAGCAGCGGCCCCGGGGTAGCGGGAGTCACCGGGGAGCTGTTTTTT.

The gene calls are TRBV19 and TRBJ1-1, with 9 bases identical to TRBD1. The CDR3 covers 14 residues. Germline CDR1 and CDR2: LNHDA and SQIVND (reference sequence). J gave up 0 bases and V 6 bases, and 2 bases lay outside the gene matches. This CDR3 is CASRRDRVNTEAFF. The CDR3 nucleotides are TGTGCCAGTAGGAGGGACAGGGTGAACACTGAAGCTTTCTTT.

This clone was recorded only once. The chain couples TRBV18 to TRBJ1-1; TRBD1 agrees at 8 bases. The CDR3 runs 15 residues. Looked up from germline, CDR1 is KGHSH and CDR2 is LQKENI. Germline trimming cut 4 bases from V and 5 bases from J; bases unmatched to any gene: 9. The CDR3 sequence: CASSLQGQGQTEAFF. In DNA, the CDR3 is TGTGCCAGCTCACTACAAGGACAGGGCCAAACTGAAGCTTTCTTT.

The chain uses TRBV11-3 and TRBJ2-1, with 15 bases fitting TRBD2. Germline V gene sequence: CDR1 SGHNT, CDR2 YENEEA. The CDR3 spans 15 residues. Trimming cost V 3 bases and J 8 bases; bases outside gene matches: 2. The CDR3 is CASSFRTSGRDEQFF. The CDR3 DNA follows: TGTGCCAGCAGCTTCCGGACTAGCGGGAGGGATGAGCAGTTCTTC. The full variable domain, in which reference TRBV11-3 and TRBJ2-1 provide the parts outside the CDR3, is EAGVVQSPRYKIIEKKQPVAFWCNPISGHNTLYWYLQNLGQGPELLIRYENEEAVDDSQLPKDRFSAERLKGVDSTLKIQPAELGDSAVYLCASSFRTSGRDEQFFGPGTRLTVL.

J is TRBJ2-3 and V is TRBV11-2; 8 positions match TRBD1. The CDR3 runs 11 residues. CDR1 is SGHAT and CDR2 is FQNNGV in the germline V gene. Trimming removed 7 bases from V and 14 bases from J; junction bases left unmatched: 8. CDR3 sequence reads: CASTQGASSYF. In nucleotides, the CDR3 is TGTGCCAGCACCCAGGGGGCTAGTTCGTATTTT.

The chain couples TRBV29-1 to TRBJ2-3, with 11 positions matching TRBD2. The trim removed 2 bases at V and 2 bases at J, leaving 6 bases unmatched. The CDR3 sequence is 16 residues long. Germline V gene sequence: CDR1 SQVTM, CDR2 ANQGSEA. The DNA of the CDR3 is TGCAGCGTTGAACCGTTAGCGGGAGGGGACACAGATACGCAGTATTTT. Its translation is CSVEPLAGGDTDTQYF.

V is TRBV5-1 and J is TRBJ2-2, with 10 bases matching TRBD2. This CDR3 spans 16 amino acids. With 1 base clipped from V and 3 bases from J, the junction kept 3 bases outside the gene matches. CDR1 is SGHRS and CDR2 is YFSETQ in the germline V gene. CDR3 sequence reads: CASSLLAGDDTGELFF. The CDR3 coding sequence is TGCGCCAGCAGCTTGCTAGCGGGAGATGACACCGGGGAGCTGTTTTTT.